The T cell receptor (beta chain) described here comes from a study of siplizumab effects on memory and regulatory T cells. V lost 2 bases and J lost 1, with 10 bases in between. The CDR3 contains 15 residues. In germline, CDR1 is MGHRA, CDR2 YSYEKL. This clone appeared once. Profiling relied on immunoSEQ multiplex PCR, and the TCRdb table lists in-frame clones only, not all of them. The sample has 90,000 to 130,000 clones, about nine tenths seen once; the top ten hold under 1.5%. Sequencing was carried out using CD4+ T cells sorted from blood. The clonotype was recovered from a human donor in good health. The chain employs TRBV4-1 and TRBJ2-3, with TRBD2 as a possible D gene (6 bases). For the CDR3, the DNA is TGCGCCAGCAGCCAACCGGGAGCGGGCACAGATACGCAGTATTTT. Its protein is CASSQPGAGTDTQYF.